This TCR beta chain was sequenced during a study of T cell changes during pregnancy in multiple sclerosis. In germline, CDR1 is SGHTA, CDR2 FQGNSA. The length of the CDR3 is 15 residues. Trimming removed 1 base at V and 4 bases at J, with 13 bases between. Sequencing was performed with immunoSEQ multiplex PCR; in TCRdb, only in-frame clones are kept and a portion is missing. The table lists tens of thousands of clones, less than 95% of them singletons. The sequence was collected from a female donor in good health, enrolled as a control in a pregnancy study. This rearrangement joins TRBV7-2 to TRBJ1-2; no clear D. The sequenced sample was peripheral blood, obtained in the third trimester of pregnancy. The CDR3 loop reads CASSLEVVAGYGYTF. In nucleotides, the CDR3 is TGTGCCAGCAGCTTAGAGGTCGTTGCGGGCTATGGCTACACCTTC.